A single count supports the clone carrying this T cell receptor (beta chain). This sample stems from a study of blood T cell repertoires in COVID-19. About the research overall: Whether acute or convalescent, the COVID-19 samples came from the United States, Italy and Spain. PBMCs, B-cell-depleted T cells, or T cells were the source of the cDNA or gDNA that made up the material.

Unmatched junction bases numbered 8, after V lost 4 bases and J lost 8 bases. Germline values: CDR1 SGHRS, CDR2 YFSETQ. The CDR3 consists of 15 residues. Data came from immunoSEQ multiplex PCR; TCRdb stores just in-frame clones and leaves some out. The sample lists a few hundred thousand clones, 80% to 90% occurring once. The specimen was PBMCs or T cells enriched from blood (not recorded which). The chain employs TRBV5-1 and TRBJ2-1; TRBD2 matches at 11 bases. The sequence came from a young man who had recovered from COVID-19. CDR3: CASSDSGGVVDEQFF. The CDR3 nucleotides read TGCGCCAGCAGCGATAGCGGGGGGGTGGTCGATGAGCAGTTCTTC.